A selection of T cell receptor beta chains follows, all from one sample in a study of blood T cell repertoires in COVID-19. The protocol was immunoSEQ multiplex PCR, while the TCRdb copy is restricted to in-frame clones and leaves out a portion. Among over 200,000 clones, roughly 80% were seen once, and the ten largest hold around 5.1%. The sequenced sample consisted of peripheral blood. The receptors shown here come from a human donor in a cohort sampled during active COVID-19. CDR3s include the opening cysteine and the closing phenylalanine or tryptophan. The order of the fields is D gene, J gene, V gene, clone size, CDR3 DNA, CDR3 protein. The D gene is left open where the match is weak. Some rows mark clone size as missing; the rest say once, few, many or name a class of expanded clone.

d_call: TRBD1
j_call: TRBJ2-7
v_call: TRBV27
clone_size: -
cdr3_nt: TGTGCCAGCAGTTTATCCGGCAGGGGGCGCCCCTACGAGCAGTACTTC
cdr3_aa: CASSLSGRGRPYEQYF

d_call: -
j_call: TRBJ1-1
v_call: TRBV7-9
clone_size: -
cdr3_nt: TGTGCCAGCAGCTTAGCTCAGGCTTTCTTT
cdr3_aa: CASSLAQAFF

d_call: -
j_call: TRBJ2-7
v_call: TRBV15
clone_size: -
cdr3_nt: TGTGCCACCAGCAGACGAGGACTTGTCGACTCCTACGAGCAGTACTTC
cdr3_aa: CATSRRGLVDSYEQYF

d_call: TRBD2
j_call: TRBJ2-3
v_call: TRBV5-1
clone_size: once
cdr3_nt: TGCGCCAGCAGCTTTACTAGCGGGAGAGGTGATACGCAGTATTTT
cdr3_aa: CASSFTSGRGDTQYF

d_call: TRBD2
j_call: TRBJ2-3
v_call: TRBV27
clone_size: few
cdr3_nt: TGTGCCAGCAGTTCGGGAGGCGGCACAGATACGCAGTATTTT
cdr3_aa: CASSSGGGTDTQYF

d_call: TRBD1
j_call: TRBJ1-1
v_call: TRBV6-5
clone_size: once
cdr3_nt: TGTGCCAGCAGTTTCGACAGGGTGAGAACTGAAGCTTTCTTT
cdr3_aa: CASSFDRVRTEAFF

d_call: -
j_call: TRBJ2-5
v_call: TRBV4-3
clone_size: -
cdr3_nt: TGCGCCAGCAGCCAAGGCGACTCCCTTGGAGAGACCCAGTACTTC
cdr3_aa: CASSQGDSLGETQYF

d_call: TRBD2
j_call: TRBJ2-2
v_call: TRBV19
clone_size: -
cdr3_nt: TGTGCCAGTAGTATAGGGGCGGGAGTAAACACCGGGGAGCTGTTTTTT
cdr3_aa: CASSIGAGVNTGELFF

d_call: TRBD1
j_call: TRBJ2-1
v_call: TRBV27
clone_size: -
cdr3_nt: TGTGCCAGCAGTTGGGACAGCCCCTCCTACAATGAGCAGTTCTTC
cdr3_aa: CASSWDSPSYNEQFF

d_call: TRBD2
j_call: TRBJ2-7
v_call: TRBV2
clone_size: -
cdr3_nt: TGTGCCAGCAGACAGGGGACTAGCGAAATCTACGAGCAGTACTTC
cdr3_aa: CASRQGTSEIYEQYF

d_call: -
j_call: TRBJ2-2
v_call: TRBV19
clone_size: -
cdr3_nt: TGTGCCAGTAGTATCCAGGCGAACACCGGGGAGCTGTTTTTT
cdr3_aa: CASSIQANTGELFF

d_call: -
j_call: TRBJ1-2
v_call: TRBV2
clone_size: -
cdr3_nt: TGTGCCAGCGCCCAGGGGACCTATGGCTACACCTTC
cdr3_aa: CASAQGTYGYTF

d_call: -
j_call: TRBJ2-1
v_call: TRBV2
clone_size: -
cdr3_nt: TGTGCCAGCGCGCCTCTAGGTTTTTACAATGAGCAGTTCTTC
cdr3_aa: CASAPLGFYNEQFF

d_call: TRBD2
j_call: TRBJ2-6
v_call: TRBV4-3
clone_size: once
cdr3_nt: TGCGCCAGCAGCCTAGGACTAGCGGGCCCTGGGGCCAACGTCCTGACTTTC
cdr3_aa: CASSLGLAGPGANVLTF

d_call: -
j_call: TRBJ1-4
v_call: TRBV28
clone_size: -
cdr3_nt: TGTGCCAGCAGTTTTACGGCAACTAATGAAAAACTGTTTTTT
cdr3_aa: CASSFTATNEKLFF

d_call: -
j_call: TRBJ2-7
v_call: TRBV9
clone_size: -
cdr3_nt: TGTGCCAGCAGCGTAGCTGAGTACGAGCAGTACTTC
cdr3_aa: CASSVAEYEQYF

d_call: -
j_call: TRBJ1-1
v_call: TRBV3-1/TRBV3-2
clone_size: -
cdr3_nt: TGTGCCAGCAGCCCTGTGGGAGGTCAAATGAACACTGAAGCTTTCTTT
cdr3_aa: CASSPVGGQMNTEAFF

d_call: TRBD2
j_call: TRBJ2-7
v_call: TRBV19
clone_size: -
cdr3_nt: TGTGCCAGTAGTATGGGGACTAGCGGAAGGGGTTACTACGAGCAGTACTTC
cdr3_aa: CASSMGTSGRGYYEQYF

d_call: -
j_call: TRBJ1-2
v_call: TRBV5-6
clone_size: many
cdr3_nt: TGTGCCAGCAGCATACAGGACTATGGCTACACCTTC
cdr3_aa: CASSIQDYGYTF

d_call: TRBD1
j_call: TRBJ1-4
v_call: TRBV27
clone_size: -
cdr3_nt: TGTGCCAGCAGTTTCGAGGGGGCAGGGGAAAAACTGTTTTTT
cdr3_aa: CASSFEGAGEKLFF

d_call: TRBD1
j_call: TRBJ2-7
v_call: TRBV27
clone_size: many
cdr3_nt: TGTGCCAGCAGTACGACAGGGGGGGCCTACGAGCAGTACTTC
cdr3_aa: CASSTTGGAYEQYF

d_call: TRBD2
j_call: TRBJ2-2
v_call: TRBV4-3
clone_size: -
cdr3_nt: TGCGCCAGCAGCCCGGGACTAGCGGGAACGGACGGGGAGCTGTTTTTT
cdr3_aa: CASSPGLAGTDGELFF